This T cell receptor (beta chain) was observed in a study of circulating and synovial CD4+ cells in juvenile arthritis. Study-wide results and caveats: These blood cells shared more CDR3 sequences with synovium than bulk blood. Measured synovium overlap likely understates the true shared repertoire. The pathogenic-like versus bulk T cell difference escaped Vbeta family analysis.

With 6 bases clipped from V and 8 bases from J, the junction kept 6 bases outside the gene matches. The CDR3 has 13 amino acids. Looked up from germline, CDR1 is LGHNA and CDR2 is YSLEER. Sequenced samples came from active juvenile idiopathic arthritis patients. Assay: immunoSEQ multiplex PCR; the TCRdb copy retains only in-frame clones and omits some. The sample consists of approximately 3,600 clones, over 75% of them appearing once. Remarks on this clone: Antigen specificity is unknown.

Sequencing input: CD4+ T cells from synovial fluid. The V gene is TRBV4-3, the J gene TRBJ2-1, with TRBD2 matching over 8 bases. The receptor was isolated from a human donor with juvenile idiopathic arthritis. In DNA form, the CDR3 reads TGCGCCAGCAGTGGGCGGGAGGCAGATGAGCAGTTCTTC. Translating it yields CASSGREADEQFF.